One T cell receptor beta chain is described in this entry. Its antigen is unidentified. This specimen comes from a study of cytomegalovirus exposure and HLA in healthy donors. General observations from the study: One variant, a missense change in DCLRE1C, was linked in a later analysis to TCR beta V- and J-gene trimming. The study labeled 150 to 200 TCR beta chains cytomegalovirus-associated. Most subjects had HLA-A and HLA-B alleles reportedly predicted accurately by TCR beta sequences.

Use of 60 Vbeta and 13 Jbeta primers characterized the PCR. Profiling relied on immunoSEQ multiplex PCR, and the TCRdb table lists in-frame clones only, not all of them. The table lists tens of thousands of clones, over 70% of them singletons. This CDR3 is 13 amino acids long. The V end was cut by 4 bases, the J end by 5 bases, with 11 bases between. In germline, CDR1 is KGHSH, CDR2 LQKENI. This TCR came from a man aged 40-55 years in good health and CMV-seropositive. Material for sequencing was PBMCs. The V gene is TRBV18, the J gene TRBJ1-1; D ambiguous. The CDR3 DNA follows: TGTGCCAGCTCACTGGTTGGGAGGACTGAAGCTTTCTTT. Its translation: CASSLVGRTEAFF.